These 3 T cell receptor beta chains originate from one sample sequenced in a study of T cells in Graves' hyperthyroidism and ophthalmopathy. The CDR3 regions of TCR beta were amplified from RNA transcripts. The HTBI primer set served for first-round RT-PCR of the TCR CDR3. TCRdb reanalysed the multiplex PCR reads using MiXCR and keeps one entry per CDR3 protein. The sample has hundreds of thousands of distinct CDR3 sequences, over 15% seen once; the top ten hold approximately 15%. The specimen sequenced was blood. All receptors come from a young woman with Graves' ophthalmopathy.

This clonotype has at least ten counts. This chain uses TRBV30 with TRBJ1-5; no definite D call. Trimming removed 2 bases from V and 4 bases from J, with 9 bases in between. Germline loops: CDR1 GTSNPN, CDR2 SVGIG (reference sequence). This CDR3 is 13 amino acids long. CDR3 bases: TGTGCCTGGAGTCGGATTGGGAATCAGCCCCAGCATTTT. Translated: CAWSRIGNQPQHF.

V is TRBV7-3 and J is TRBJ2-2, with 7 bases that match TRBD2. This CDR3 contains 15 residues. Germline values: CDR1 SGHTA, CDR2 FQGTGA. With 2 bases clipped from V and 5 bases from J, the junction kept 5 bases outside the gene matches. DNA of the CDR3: TGTGCCAGCAGCTTATCCGGGGGGTCGACCGGGGAGCTGTTTTTT. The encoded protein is CASSLSGGSTGELFF.

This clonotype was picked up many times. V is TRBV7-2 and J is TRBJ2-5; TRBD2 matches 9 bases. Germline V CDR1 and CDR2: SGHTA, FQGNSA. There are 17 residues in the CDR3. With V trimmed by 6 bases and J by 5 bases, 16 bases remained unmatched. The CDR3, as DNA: TGTGCCAGCAGTAGGGCCCTGACTAGCGGCGGGGGGGAGACCCAGTACTTC. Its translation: CASSRALTSGGGETQYF. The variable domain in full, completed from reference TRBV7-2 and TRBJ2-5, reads GAGVSQSPSNKVTEKGKDVELRCDPISGHTALYWYRQSLGQGLEFLIYFQGNSAPDKSGLPSDRFSAERTGGSVSTLTIQRTQQEDSAVYLCASSRALTSGGGETQYFGPGTRLLVL.